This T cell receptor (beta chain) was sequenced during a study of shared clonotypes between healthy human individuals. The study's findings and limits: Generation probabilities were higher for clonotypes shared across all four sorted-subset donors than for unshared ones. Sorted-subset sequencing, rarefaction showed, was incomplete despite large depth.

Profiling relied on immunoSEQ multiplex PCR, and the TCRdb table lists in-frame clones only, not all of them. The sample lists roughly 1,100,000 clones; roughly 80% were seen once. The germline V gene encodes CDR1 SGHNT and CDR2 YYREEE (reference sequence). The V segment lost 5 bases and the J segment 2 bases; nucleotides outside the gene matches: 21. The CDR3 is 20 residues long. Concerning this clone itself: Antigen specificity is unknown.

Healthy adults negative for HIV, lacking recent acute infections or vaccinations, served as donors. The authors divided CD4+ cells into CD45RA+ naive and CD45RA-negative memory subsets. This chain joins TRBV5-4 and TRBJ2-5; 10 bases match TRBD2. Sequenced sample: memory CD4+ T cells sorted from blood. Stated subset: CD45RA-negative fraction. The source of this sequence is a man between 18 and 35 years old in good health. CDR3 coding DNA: TGTGCCAGCAGTCCCTGGGCTACTAGCGGGAAATTTACACCTCAAGAGACCCAGTACTTC. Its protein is CASSPWATSGKFTPQETQYF.